Sequencing of this T cell receptor beta chain was carried out in a study of blood T cell repertoires in COVID-19. Per the authors' pipeline: Estimation of nucleated cell counts relied on the amplification of reference gene primers. The data were produced by immunoSEQ multiplex PCR, yet TCRdb's version contains in-frame clones alone and is incomplete. The D gene and trimming were derived from the DNA, and the V and J assignments and clone size from that table. The sample carries about 380,000 clones, approximately 87% recorded once. This clone has a single count. V gave up 6 bases and J gave up 2 bases; unmatched junction bases: 5. Germline CDR1 MNHEY, CDR2 SVGAGI. The CDR3 has 15 amino acids.

The genes are TRBV6-5 and TRBJ1-4; 8 bases match TRBD1. The sequence came from a young man who had recovered from COVID-19. Sequenced material: PBMCs or T cells enriched from blood (not recorded which). The CDR3 loop is CASSSNRGTNEKLFF. The CDR3 DNA reads as TGTGCCAGCAGCTCGAACAGGGGGACTAATGAAAAACTGTTTTTT.